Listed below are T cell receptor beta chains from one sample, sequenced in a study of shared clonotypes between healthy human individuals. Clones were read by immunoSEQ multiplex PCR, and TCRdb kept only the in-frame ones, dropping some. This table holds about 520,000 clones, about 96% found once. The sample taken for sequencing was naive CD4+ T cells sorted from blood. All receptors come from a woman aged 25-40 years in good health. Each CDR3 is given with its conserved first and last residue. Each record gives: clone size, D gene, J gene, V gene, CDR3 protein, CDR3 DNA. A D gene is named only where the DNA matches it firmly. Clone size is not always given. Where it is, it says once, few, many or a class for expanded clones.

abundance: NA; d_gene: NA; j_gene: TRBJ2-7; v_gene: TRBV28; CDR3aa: CASRPAEGYEQYF; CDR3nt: TGTGCCAGCCGCCCGGCGGAGGGCTACGAGCAGTACTTC
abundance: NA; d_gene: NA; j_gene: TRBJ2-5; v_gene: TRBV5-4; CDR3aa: CASSLTPETQYF; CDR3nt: TGTGCCAGCAGCTTGACACCAGAGACCCAGTACTTC
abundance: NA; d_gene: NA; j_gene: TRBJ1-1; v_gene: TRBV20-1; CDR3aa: CSAREDTEAFF; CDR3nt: TGCAGTGCTAGAGAAGATACTGAAGCTTTCTTT
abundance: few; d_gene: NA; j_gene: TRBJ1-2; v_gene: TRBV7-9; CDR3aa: CASSTATANYGYTF; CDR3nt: TGTGCCAGCAGCACTGCGACAGCTAACTATGGCTACACCTTC
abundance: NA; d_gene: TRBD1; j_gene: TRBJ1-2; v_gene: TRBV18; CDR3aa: CASSVRGLDSYGYTF; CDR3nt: TGTGCCAGCTCGGTCAGGGGGCTGGATTCCTATGGCTACACCTTC
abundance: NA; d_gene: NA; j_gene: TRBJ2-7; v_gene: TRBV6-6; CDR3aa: CASSIGSSSYEQYF; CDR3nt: TGTGCCAGCAGTATTGGCAGCAGCTCCTACGAGCAGTACTTC
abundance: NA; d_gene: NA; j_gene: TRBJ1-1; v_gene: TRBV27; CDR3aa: CASSLSGAGWSTEAFF; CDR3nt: TGTGCCAGCAGTTTATCGGGGGCCGGGTGGAGCACTGAAGCTTTCTTT
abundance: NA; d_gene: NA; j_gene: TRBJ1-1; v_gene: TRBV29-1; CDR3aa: CSVGTTEAFF; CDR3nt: TGCAGCGTCGGGACCACTGAAGCTTTCTTT
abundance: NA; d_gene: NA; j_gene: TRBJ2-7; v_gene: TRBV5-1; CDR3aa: CASSLNNWGSYSYEQYF; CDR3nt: TGCGCCAGCAGCTTGAACAATTGGGGCAGCTACTCCTACGAGCAGTACTTC
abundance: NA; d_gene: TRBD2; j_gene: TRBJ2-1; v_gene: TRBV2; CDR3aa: CASSEALAGEAGFF; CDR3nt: TGTGCCAGCAGTGAAGCCCTAGCGGGAGAGGCAGGCTTCTTC
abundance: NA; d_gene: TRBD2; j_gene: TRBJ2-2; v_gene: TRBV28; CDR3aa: CASSQRTSGSTGELFF; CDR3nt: TGTGCCAGCAGCCAGAGGACTAGCGGGAGCACCGGGGAGCTGTTTTTT
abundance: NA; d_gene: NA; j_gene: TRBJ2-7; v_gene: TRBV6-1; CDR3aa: CASNSLMDSYEQYF; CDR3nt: TGTGCCAGCAATTCTTTAATGGACTCCTACGAGCAGTACTTC
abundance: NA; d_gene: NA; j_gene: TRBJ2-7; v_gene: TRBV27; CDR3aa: CASSLRGRGIRYEQYF; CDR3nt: TGTGCCAGCAGTTTAAGGGGGAGAGGGATTCGTTACGAGCAGTACTTC
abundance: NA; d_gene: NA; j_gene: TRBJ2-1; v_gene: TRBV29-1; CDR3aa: CSALGEDEQFF; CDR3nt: TGCAGCGCGTTGGGGGAGGATGAGCAGTTCTTC
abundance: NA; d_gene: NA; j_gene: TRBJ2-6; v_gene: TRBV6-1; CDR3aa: CASSEFAPGSGANVLTF; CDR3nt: TGTGCCAGCAGTGAATTTGCCCCAGGCTCTGGGGCCAACGTCCTGACTTTC
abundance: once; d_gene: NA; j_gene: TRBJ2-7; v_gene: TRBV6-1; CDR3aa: CASSRDLYEQYF; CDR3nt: TGTGCCAGCAGCCGGGACCTCTACGAGCAGTACTTC
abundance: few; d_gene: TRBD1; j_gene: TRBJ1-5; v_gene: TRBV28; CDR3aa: CASSRGGQGNQPQHF; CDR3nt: TGTGCCAGCAGTCGGGGTGGACAGGGTAATCAGCCCCAGCATTTT
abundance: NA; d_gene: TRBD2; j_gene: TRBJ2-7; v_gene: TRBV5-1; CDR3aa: CASSLARTSGSGYEQYF; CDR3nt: TGCGCCAGCAGCTTGGCCCGGACTAGCGGATCAGGTTACGAGCAGTACTTC
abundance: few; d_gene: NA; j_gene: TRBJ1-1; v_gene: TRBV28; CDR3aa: CASSLSWEAFF; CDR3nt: TGTGCCAGCAGCTTGTCTTGGGAAGCTTTCTTT
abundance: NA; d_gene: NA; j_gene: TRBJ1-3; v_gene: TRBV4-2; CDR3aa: CASSQAPTPSGNTIYF; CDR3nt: TGTGCCAGCAGCCAAGCTCCGACCCCCTCTGGAAACACCATATATTTT
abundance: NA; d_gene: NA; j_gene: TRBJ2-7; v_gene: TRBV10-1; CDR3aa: CASSDPGVGYEQYF; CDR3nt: TGCGCCAGCAGTGACCCCGGGGTGGGGTACGAGCAGTACTTC
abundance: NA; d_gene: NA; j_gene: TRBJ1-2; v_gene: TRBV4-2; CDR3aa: CASSQAHIAGATNYGYTF; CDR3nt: TGTGCCAGCAGCCAAGCCCACATCGCAGGGGCGACTAACTATGGCTACACCTTC
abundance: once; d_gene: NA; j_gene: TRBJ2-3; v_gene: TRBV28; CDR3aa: CASSSPGQGLKDTQYF; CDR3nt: TGTGCCAGCAGTTCCCCCGGCCAGGGGCTTAAGGATACGCAGTATTTT
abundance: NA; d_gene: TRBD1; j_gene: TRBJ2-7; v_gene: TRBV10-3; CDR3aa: CASSQGAYEQYF; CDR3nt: TGTGCCAGTTCTCAGGGGGCTTACGAGCAGTACTTC
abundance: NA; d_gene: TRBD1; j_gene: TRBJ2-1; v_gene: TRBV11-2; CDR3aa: CASSSLLSQGARDEQFF; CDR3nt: TGTGCCAGCAGCTCCCTCCTTTCACAGGGGGCGCGCGATGAGCAGTTCTTC
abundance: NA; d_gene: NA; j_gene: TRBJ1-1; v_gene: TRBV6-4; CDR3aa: CASSDSLLNTEAFF; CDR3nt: TGTGCCAGCAGTGACTCGTTATTGAACACTGAAGCTTTCTTT
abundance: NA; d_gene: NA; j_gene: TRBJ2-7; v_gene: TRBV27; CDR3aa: CASRDTSYEQYF; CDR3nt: TGTGCCAGCCGGGACACCTCCTACGAGCAGTACTTC